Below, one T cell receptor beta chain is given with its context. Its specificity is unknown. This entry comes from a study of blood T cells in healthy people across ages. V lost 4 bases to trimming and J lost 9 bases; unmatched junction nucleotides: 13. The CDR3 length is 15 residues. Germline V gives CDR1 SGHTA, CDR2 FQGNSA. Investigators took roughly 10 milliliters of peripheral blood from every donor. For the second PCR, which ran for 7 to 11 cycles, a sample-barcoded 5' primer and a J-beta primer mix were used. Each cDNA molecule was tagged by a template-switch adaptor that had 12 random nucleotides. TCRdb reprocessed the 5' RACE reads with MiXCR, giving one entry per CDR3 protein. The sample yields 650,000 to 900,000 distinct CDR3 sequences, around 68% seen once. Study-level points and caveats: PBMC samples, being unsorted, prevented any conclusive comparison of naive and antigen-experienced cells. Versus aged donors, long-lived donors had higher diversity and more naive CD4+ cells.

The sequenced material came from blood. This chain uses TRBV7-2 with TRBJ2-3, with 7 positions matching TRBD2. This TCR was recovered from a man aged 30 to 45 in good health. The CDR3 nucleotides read TGTGCCAGCAGCTCGGGGGGACGGGGGGAGAGGACGCAGTATTTT. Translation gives CASSSGGRGERTQYF.